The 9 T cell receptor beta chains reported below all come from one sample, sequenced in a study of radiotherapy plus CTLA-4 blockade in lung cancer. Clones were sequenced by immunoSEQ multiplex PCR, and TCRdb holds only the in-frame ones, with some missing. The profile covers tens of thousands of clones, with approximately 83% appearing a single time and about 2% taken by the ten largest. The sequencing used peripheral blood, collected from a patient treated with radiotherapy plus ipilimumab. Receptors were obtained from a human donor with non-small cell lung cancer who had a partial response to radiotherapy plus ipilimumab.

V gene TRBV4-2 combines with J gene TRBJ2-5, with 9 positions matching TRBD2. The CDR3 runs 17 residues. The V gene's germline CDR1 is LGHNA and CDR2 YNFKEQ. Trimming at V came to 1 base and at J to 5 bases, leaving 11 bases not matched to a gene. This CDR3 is CASSQGRLAGAGETQYF. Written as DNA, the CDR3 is TGTGCCAGCAGCCAAGGCAGGTTAGCGGGAGCGGGGGAGACCCAGTACTTC.

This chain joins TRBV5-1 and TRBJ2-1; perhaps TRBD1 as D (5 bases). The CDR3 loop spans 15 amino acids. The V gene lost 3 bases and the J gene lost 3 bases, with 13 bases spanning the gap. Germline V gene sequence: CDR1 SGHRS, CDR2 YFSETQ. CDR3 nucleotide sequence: TGCGCCAGCAGCTGGGGCTTTGGAAGCTACAATGAGCAGTTCTTC. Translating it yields CASSWGFGSYNEQFF.

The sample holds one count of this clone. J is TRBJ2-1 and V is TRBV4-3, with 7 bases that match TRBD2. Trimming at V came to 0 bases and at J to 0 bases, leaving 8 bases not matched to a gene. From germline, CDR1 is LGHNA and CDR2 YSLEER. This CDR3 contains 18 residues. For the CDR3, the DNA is TGCGCCAGCAGCCAAGACACGGCGGGAGCTAGCTCCTACAATGAGCAGTTCTTC. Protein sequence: CASSQDTAGASSYNEQFF.

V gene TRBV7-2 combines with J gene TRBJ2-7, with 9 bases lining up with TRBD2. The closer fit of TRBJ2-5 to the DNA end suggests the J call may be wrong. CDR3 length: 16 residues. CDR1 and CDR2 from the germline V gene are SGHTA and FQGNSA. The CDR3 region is CASSLGASGTGETQYF. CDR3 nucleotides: TGTGCCAGCAGCTTAGGGGCTAGCGGGACTGGTGAGACCCAGTACTTC.

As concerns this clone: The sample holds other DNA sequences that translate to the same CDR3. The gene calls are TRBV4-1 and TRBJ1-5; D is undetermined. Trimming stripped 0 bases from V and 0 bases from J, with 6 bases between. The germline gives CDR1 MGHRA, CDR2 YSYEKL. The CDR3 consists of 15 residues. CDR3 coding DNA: TGCGCCAGCAGCCAAGACAGTTATAGCAATCAGCCCCAGCATTTT. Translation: CASSQDSYSNQPQHF.

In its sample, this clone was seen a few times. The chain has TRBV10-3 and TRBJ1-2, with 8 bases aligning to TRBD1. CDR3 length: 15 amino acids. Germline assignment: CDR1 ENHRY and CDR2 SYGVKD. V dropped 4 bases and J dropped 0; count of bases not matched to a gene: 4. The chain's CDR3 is CAISGQGAPNYGYTF. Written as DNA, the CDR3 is TGTGCCATCAGTGGGCAGGGGGCCCCTAACTATGGCTACACCTTC.

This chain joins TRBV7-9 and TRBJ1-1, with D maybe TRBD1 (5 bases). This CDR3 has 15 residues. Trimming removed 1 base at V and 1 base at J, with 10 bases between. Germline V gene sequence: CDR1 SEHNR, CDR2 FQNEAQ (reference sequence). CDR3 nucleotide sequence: TGTGCCAGCAGCTTAGAAACGGGGGGGAACACTGAAGCTTTCTTT. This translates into CASSLETGGNTEAFF. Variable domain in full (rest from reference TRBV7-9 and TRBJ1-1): DTGVSQNPRHKITKRGQNVTFRCDPISEHNRLYWYRQTLGQGPEFLTYFQNEAQLEKSRLLSDRFSAERPKGSFSTLEIQRTEQGDSAMYLCASSLETGGNTEAFFGQGTRLTVV.

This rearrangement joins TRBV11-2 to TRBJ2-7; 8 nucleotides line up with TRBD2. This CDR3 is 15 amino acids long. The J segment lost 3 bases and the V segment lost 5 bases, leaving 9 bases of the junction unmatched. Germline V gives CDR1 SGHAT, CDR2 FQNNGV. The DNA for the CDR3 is TGTGCCAGCAGCACCCAAGGGGCGGGAGGCTACGAGCAGTACTTC. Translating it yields CASSTQGAGGYEQYF.

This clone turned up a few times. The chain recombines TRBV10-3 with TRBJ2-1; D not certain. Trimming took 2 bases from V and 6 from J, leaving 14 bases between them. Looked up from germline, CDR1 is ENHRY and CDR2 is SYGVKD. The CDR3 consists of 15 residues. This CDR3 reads CAISEALLSPNEQFF. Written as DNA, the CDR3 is TGTGCCATCAGTGAGGCTCTTCTTAGCCCCAATGAGCAGTTCTTC.